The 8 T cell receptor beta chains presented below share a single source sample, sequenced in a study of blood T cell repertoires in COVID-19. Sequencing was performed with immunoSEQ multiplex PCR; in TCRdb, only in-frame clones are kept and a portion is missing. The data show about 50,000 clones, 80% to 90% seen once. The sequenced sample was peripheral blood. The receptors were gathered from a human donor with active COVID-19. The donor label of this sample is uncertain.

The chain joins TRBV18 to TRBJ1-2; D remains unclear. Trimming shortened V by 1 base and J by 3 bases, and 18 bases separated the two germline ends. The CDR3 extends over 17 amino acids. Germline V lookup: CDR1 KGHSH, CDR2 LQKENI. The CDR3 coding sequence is TGTGCCAGCTCACCACGTTTCTTGAAGGTTGAGGACTATGGCTACACCTTC. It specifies CASSPRFLKVEDYGYTF.

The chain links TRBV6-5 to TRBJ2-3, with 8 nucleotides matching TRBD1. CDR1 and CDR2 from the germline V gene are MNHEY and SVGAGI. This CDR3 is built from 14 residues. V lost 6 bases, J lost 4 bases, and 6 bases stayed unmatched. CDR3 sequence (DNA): TGTGCCAGCAGCGGACAGGGAGGACCAGATACGCAGTATTTT. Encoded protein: CASSGQGGPDTQYF.

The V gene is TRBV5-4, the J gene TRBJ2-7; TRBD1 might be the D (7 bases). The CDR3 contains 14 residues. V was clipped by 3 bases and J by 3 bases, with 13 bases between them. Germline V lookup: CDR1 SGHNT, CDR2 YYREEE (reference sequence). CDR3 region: CASSSRDSNYEQYF. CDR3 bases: TGTGCCAGCAGCTCGCGGGACAGCAACTACGAGCAGTACTTC.

The CDR3 loop reads CASSLGALSGNTIYF. In nucleotides, the CDR3 is TGTGCCAGCAGCTTAGGCGCCCTCTCTGGAAACACCATATATTTT. The V and J genes are TRBV11-3 and TRBJ1-3; no firm D call. The ends were cut back, 1 base at V and 0 bases at J, with 7 bases in the middle. Germline lookup yields CDR1 SGHNT and CDR2 YENEEA. The CDR3 runs to 15 residues. The full variable domain, in which reference TRBV11-3 and TRBJ1-3 provide the parts outside the CDR3, is EAGVVQSPRYKIIEKKQPVAFWCNPISGHNTLYWYLQNLGQGPELLIRYENEEAVDDSQLPKDRFSAERLKGVDSTLKIQPAELGDSAVYLCASSLGALSGNTIYFGEGSWLTVV.

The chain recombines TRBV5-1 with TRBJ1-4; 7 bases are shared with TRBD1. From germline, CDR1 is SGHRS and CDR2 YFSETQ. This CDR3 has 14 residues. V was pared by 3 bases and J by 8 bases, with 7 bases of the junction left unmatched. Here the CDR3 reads CASSSTGLYEKLFF. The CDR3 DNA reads TGCGCCAGCAGCTCGACAGGGTTGTACGAAAAACTGTTTTTT.

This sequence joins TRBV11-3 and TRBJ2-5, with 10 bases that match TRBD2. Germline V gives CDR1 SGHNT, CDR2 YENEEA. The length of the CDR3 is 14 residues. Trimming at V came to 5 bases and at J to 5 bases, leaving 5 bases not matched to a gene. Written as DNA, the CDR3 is TGTGCCAGCAGCCCTAGCGGGAGAGGGGAGACCCAGTACTTC. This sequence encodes CASSPSGRGETQYF. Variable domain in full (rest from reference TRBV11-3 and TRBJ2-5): EAGVVQSPRYKIIEKKQPVAFWCNPISGHNTLYWYLQNLGQGPELLIRYENEEAVDDSQLPKDRFSAERLKGVDSTLKIQPAELGDSAVYLCASSPSGRGETQYFGPGTRLLVL.

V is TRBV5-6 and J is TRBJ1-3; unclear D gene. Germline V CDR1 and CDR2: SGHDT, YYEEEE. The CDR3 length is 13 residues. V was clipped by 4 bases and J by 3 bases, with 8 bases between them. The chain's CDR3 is CASSTGYGNTIYF. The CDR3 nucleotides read TGTGCCAGCAGCACGGGGTATGGAAACACCATATATTTT.

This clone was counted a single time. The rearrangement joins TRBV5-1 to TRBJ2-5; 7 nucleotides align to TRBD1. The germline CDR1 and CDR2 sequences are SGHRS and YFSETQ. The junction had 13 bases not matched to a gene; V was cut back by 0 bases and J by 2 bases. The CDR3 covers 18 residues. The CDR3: CASSLAQGVGGSQETQYF. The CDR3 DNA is TGCGCCAGCAGCTTGGCCCAGGGGGTAGGGGGATCGCAAGAGACCCAGTACTTC. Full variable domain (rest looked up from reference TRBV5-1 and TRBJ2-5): KAGVTQTPRYLIKTRGQQVTLSCSPISGHRSVSWYQQTPGQGLQFLFEYFSETQRNKGNFPGRFSGRQFSNSRSEMNVSTLELGDSALYLCASSLAQGVGGSQETQYFGPGTRLLVL.